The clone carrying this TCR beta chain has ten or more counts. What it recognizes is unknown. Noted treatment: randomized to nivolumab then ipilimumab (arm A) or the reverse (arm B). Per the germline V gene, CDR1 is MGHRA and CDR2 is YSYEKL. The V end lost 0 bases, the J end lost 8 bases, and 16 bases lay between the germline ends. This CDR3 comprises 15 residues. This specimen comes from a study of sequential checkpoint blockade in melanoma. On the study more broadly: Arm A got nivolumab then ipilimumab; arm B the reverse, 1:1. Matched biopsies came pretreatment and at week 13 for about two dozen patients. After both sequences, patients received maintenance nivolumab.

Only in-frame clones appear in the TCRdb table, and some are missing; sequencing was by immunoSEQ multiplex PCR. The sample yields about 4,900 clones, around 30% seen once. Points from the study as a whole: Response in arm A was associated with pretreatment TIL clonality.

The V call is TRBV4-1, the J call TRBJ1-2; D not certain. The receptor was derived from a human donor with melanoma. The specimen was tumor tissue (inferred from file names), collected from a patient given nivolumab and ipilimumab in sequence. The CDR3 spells CASSQEREGAVGYTF. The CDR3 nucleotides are TGCGCCAGCAGCCAAGAAAGAGAGGGTGCGGTAGGCTACACCTTC.